This TCR beta chain was documented in a study of blood T cell repertoires in COVID-19. Method: immunoSEQ multiplex PCR; TCRdb's copy keeps in-frame clones and lacks some. The repertoire holds around 300,000 clones, with around 90% as singletons. CDR1 and CDR2 (germline): LGHDT, YNNKEL (reference sequence). J lost 6 bases, V lost 2 bases, and 7 bases had no gene match. The CDR3 has 15 residues. The V and J genes are TRBV3-1 (or the pseudogene TRBV3-2) and TRBJ2-3, with TRBD2 matching 8 bases. This TCR came from a woman in her forties or fifties with COVID-19, enrolled during active disease. Sequencing was performed on peripheral blood. The CDR3 loop reads CASSQSGRYQDTQYF. In nucleotides, the CDR3 is TGTGCCAGCAGCCAAAGCGGGAGATATCAGGATACGCAGTATTTT.